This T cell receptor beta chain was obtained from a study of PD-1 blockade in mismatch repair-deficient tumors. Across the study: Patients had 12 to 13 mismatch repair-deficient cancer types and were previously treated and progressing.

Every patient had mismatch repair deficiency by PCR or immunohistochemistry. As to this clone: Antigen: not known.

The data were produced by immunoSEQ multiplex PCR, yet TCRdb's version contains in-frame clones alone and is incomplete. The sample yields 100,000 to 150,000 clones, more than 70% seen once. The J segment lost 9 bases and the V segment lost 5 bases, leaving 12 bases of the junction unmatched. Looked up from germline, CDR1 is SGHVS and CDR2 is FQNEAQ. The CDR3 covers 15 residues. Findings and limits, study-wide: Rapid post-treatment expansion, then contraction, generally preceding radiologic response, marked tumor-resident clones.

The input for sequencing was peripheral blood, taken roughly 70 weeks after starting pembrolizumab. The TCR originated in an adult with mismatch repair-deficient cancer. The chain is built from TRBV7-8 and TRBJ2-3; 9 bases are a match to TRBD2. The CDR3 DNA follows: TGTGCCAGCAGCCCCCTCGCTAGCGGGGTGCTAACGCAGTATTTT. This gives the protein CASSPLASGVLTQYF.